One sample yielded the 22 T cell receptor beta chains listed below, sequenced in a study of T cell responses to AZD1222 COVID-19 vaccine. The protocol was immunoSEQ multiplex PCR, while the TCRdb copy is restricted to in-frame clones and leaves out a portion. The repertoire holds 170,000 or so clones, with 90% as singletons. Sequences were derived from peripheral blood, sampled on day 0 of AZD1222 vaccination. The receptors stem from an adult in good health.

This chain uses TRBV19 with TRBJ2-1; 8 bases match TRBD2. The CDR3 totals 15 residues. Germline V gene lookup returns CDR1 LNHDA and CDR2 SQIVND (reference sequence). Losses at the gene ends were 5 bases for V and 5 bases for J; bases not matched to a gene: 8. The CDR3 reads CASSPTSGTNNEQFF. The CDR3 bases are TGTGCCAGTAGTCCTACTAGCGGTACGAACAATGAGCAGTTCTTC. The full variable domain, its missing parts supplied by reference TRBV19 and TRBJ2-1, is DGGITQSPKYLFRKEGQNVTLSCEQNLNHDAMYWYRQDPGQGLRLIYYSQIVNDFQKGDIAEGYSVSREKKESFPLTVTSAQKNPTAFYLCASSPTSGTNNEQFFGPGTRLTVL.

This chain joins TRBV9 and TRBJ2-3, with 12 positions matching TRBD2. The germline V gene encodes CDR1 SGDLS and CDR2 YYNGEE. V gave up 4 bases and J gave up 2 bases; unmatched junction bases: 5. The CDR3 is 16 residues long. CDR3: CASSSGLAGYTDTQYF. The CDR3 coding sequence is TGTGCCAGCAGCTCTGGACTAGCGGGATACACAGATACGCAGTATTTT.

The CDR3 sequence is CASIDNRGGDIQYF. The CDR3 bases are TGTGCCAGTATTGATAACAGGGGTGGGGACATTCAGTACTTC. V and J are TRBV19 and TRBJ2-4; 7 bases line up with TRBD1. CDR3 length: 14 amino acids. V was clipped by 7 bases and J by 8 bases; unmatched bases: 11. Germline values: CDR1 LNHDA, CDR2 SQIVND (reference sequence).

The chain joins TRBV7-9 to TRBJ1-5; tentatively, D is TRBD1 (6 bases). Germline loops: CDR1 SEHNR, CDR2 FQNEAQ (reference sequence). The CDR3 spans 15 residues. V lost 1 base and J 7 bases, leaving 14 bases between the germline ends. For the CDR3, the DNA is TGTGCCAGCAGCTTAGGTGGGGGCGACTTCCAGCCCCAGCATTTT. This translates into CASSLGGGDFQPQHF.

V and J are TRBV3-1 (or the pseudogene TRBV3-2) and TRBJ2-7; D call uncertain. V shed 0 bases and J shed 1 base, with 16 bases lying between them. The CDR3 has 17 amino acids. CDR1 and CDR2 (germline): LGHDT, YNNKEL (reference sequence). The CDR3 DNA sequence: TGTGCCAGCAGCCAAGATTCGGCAGGAAGACTTTCCTACGAGCAGTACTTC. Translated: CASSQDSAGRLSYEQYF.

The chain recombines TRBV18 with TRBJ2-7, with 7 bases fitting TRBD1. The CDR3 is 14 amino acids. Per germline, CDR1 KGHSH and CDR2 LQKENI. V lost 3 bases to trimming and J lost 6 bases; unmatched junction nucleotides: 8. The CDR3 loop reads CASSPDDRESEQYF. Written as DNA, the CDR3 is TGTGCCAGCTCACCGGACGACAGGGAATCCGAGCAGTACTTC.

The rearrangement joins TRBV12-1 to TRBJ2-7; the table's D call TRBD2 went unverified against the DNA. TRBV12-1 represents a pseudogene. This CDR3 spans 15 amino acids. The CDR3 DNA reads TGTGCCAGCAGCTTTCGCAGGAGGAGCTCCTACGAGCAGTACTTC. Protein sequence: CASSFRRRSSYEQYF.

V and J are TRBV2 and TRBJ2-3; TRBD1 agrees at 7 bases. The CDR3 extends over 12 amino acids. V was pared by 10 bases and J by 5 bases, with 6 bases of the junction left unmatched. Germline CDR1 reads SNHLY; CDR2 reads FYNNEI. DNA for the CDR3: TGTGCCACCCGACAGGGCTTAGATACGCAGTATTTT. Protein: CATRQGLDTQYF.

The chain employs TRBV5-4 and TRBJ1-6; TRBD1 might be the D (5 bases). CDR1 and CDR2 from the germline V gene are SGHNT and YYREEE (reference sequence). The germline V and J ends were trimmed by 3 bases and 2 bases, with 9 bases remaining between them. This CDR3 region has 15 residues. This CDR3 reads CASSSQDAYNSPLHF. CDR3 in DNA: TGTGCCAGCAGCTCACAGGACGCCTATAATTCACCCCTCCACTTT.

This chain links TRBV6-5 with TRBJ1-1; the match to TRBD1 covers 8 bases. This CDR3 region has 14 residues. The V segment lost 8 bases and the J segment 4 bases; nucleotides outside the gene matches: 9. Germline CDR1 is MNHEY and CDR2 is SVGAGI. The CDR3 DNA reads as TGTGCCAGCCTAGCCCAGGGGGCGGGCACTGAAGCTTTCTTT. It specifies CASLAQGAGTEAFF.

The CDR3 loop reads CASSSFEVGDNGLETQYF. The CDR3 DNA follows: TGTGCCAGCAGTTCCTTCGAGGTCGGGGATAACGGCCTGGAGACCCAGTACTTC. This chain uses TRBV27 with TRBJ2-5; tentative D call: TRBD2 (5 bases). From germline, CDR1 is MNHEY and CDR2 SMNVEV (reference sequence). This CDR3 contains 18 residues. V was shortened by 4 bases and J by 5 bases, with 26 bases between the two germline ends.

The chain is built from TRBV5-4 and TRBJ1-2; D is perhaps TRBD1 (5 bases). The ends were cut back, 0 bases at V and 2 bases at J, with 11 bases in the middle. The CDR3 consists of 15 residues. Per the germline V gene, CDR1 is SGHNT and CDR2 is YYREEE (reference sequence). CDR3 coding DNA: TGTGCCAGCAGCTTGGGACGCGACAGCAACTATGGCTACACCTTC. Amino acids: CASSLGRDSNYGYTF.

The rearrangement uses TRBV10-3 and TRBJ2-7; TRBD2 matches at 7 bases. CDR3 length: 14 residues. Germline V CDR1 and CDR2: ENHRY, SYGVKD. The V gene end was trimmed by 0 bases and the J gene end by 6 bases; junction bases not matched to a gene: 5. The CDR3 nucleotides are TGTGCCATCAGTGAGTCGGGAGGGTCCGGCGAGCAGTACTTC. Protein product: CAISESGGSGEQYF.

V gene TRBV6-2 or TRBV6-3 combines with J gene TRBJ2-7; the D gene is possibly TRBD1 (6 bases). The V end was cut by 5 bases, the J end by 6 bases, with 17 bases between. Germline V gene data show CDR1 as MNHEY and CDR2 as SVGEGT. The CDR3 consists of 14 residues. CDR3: CASSHRDTSSEQYF. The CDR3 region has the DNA TGTGCCAGCAGTCACAGGGATACAAGCTCCGAGCAGTACTTC.

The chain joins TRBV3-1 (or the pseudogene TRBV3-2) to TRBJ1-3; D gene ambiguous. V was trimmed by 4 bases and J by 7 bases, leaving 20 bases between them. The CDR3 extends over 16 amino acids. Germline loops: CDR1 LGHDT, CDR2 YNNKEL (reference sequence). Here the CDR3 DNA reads TGTGCCAGCAGCCCCTACGCGGGGATTAGAGAGAACACCATATATTTT. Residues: CASSPYAGIRENTIYF.

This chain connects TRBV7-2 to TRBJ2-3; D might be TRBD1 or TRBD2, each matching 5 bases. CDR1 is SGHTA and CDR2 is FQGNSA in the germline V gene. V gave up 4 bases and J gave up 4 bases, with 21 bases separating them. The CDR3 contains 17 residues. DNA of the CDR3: TGTGCCAGCAGCTCCATGCCTCAGGGTTTCGGGGCAGATACGCAGTATTTT. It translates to CASSSMPQGFGADTQYF.

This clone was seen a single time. The CDR3 protein is CASSQVNRGTSGNTIYF. The CDR3 DNA sequence: TGTGCCAGCAGCCAAGTGAACAGGGGGACCTCTGGAAACACCATATATTTT. This chain connects TRBV3-1 (or the pseudogene TRBV3-2) to TRBJ1-3; 8 bases fit TRBD1. Germline values: CDR1 LGHDT, CDR2 YNNKEL (reference sequence). The CDR3 extends over 17 amino acids. With V trimmed by 1 base and J by 0 bases, 5 bases remained unmatched.

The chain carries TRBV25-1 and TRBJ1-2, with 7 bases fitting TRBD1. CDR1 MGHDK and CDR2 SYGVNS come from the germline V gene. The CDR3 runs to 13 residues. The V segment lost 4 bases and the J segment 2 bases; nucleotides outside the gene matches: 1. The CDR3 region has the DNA TGTGCCAGCAGTGGGGACAGAAACTATGGCTACACCTTC. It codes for CASSGDRNYGYTF.

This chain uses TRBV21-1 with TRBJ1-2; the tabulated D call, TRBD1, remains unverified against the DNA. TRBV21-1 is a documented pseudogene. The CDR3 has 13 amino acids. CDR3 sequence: CASSETGEDGYTF. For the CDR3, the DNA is TGTGCCAGCAGCGAGACAGGGGAAGATGGCTACACCTTC.

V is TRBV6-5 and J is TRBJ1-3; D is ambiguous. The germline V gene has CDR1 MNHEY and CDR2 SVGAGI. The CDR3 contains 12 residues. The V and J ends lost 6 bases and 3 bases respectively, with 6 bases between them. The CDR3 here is CASSESGNTIYF. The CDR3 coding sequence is TGTGCCAGCAGCGAGAGTGGAAACACCATATATTTT.

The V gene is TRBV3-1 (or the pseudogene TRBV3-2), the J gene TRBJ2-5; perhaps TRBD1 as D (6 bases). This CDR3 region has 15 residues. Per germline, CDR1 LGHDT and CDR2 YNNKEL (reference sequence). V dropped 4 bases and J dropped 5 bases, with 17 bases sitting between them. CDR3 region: CASSPQQGIRETQYF. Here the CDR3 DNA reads TGTGCCAGCAGCCCCCAACAGGGCATCCGGGAGACCCAGTACTTC.

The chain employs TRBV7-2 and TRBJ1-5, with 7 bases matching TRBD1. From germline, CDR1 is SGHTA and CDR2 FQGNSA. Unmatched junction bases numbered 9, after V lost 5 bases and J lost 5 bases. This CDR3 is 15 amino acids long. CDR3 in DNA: TGTGCCAGCAGCAATGGACAGGCTACCTATCAGCCCCAGCATTTT. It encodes CASSNGQATYQPQHF.